This T cell receptor (beta chain) was profiled in a study of OX40 agonist ivuxolimab in advanced cancers. The data were produced by immunoSEQ multiplex PCR, yet TCRdb's version contains in-frame clones alone and is incomplete. The sample carries about 62,000 clones, approximately 81% recorded once. Germline values: CDR1 MGHRA, CDR2 YSYEKL. Losses at the gene ends were 3 bases for V and 2 bases for J; bases not matched to a gene: 7. The CDR3 contains 15 residues. This clone was observed once. This receptor was taken from an adult with an advanced solid tumor such as melanoma, head and neck, liver or kidney cancer. Sequences were derived from CD4+ or CD8+ T cells sorted from blood, sampled in a trial of the OX40 agonist ivuxolimab. This chain joins TRBV4-1 and TRBJ2-7, with 7 bases fitting TRBD1. The CDR3 loop reads CASSQFWQGAYEQYF. The CDR3 nucleotides read TGCGCCAGCAGCCAGTTTTGGCAGGGGGCCTACGAGCAGTACTTC.